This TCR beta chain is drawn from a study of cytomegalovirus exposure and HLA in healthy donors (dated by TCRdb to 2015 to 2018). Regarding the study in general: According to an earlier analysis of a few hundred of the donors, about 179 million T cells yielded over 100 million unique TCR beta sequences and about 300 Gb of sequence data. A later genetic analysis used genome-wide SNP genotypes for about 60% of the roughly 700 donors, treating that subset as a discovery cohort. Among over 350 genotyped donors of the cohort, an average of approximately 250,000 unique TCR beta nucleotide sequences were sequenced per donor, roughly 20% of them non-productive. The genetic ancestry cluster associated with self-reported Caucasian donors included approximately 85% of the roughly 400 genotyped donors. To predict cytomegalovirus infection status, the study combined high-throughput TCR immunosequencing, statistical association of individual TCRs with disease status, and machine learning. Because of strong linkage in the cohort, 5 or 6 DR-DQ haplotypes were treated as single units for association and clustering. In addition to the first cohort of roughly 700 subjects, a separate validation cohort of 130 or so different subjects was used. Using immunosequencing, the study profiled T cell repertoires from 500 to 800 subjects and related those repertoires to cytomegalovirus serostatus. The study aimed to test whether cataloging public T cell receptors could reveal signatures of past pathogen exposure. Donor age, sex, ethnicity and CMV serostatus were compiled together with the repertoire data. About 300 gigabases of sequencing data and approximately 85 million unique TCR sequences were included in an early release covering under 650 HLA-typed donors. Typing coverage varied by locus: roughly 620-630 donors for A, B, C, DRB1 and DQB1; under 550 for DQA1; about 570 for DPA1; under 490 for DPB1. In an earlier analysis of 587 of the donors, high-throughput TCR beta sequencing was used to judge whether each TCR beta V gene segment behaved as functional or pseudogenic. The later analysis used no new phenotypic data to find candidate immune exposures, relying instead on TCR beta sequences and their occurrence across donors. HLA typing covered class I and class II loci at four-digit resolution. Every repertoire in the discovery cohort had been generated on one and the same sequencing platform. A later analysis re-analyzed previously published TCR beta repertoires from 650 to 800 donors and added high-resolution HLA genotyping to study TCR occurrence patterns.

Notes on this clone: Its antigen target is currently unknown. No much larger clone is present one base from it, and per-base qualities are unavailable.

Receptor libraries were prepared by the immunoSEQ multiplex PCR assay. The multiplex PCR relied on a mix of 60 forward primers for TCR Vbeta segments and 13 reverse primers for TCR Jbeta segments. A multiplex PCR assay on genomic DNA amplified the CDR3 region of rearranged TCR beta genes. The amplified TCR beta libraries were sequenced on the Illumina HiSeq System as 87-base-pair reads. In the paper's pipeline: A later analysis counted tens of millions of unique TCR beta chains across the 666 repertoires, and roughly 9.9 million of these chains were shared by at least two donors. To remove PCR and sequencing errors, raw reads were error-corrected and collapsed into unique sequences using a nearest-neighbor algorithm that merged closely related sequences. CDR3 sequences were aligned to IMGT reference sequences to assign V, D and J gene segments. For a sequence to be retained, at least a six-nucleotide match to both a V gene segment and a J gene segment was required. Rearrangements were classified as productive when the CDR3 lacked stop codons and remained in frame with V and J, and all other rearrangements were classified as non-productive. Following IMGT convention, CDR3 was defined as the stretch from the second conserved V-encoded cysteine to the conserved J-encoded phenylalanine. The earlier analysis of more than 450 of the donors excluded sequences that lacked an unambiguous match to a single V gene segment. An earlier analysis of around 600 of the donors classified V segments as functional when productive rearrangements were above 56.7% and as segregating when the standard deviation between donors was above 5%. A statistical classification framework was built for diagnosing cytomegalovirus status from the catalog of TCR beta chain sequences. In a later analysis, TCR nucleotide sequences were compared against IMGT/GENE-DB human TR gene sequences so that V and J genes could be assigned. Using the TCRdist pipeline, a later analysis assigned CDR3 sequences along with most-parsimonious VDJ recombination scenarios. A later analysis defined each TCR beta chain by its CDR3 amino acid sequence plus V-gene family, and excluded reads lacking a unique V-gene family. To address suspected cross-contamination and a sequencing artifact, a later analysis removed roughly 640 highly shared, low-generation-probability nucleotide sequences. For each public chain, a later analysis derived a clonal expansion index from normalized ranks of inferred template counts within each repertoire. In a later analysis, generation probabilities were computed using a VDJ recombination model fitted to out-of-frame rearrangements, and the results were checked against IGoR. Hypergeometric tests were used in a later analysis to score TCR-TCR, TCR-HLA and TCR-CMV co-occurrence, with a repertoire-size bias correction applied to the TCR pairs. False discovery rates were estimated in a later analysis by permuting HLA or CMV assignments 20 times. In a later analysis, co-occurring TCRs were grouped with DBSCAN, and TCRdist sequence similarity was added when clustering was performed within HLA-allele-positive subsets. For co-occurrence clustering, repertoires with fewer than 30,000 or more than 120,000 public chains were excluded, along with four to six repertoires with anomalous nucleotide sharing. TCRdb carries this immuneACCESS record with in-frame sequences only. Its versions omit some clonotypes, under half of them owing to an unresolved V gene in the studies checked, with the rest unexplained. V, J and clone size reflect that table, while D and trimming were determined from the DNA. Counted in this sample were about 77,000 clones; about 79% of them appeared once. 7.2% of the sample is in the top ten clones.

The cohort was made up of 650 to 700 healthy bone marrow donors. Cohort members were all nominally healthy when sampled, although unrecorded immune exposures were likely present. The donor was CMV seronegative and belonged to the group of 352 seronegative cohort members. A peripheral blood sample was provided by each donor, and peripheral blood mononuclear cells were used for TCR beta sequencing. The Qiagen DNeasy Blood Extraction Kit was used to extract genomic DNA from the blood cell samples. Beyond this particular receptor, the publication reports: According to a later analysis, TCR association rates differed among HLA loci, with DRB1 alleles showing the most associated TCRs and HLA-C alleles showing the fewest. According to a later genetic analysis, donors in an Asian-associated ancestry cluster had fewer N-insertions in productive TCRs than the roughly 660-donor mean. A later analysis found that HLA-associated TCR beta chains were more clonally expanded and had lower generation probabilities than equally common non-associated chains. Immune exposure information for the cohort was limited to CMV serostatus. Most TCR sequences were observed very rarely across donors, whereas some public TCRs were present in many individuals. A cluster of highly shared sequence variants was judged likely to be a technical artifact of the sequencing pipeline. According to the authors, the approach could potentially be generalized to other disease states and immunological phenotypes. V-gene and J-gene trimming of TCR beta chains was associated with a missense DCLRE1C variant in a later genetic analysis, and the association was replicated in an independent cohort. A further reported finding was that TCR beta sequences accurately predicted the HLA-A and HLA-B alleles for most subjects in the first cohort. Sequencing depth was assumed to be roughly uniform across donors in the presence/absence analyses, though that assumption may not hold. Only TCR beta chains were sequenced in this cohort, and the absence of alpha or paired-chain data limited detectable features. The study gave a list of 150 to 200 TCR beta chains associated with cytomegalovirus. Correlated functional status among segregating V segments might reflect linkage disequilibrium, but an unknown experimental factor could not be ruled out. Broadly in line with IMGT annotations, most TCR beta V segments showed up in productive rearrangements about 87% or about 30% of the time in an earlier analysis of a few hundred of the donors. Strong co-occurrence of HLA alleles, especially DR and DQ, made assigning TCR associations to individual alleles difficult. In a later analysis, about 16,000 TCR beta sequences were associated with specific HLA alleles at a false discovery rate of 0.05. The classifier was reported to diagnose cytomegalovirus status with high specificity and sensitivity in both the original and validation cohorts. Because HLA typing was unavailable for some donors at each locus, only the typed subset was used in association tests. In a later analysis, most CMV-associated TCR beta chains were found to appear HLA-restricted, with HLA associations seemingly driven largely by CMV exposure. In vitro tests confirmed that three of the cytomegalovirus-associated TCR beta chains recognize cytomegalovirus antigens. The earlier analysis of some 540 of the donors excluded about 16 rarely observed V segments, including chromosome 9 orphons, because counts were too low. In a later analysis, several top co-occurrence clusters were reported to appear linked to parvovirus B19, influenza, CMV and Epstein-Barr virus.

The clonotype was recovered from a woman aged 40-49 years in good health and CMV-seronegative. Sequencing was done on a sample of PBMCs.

The CDR3 is CASSQAGTGASPYGYTF. DNA sequence: TGCGCCAGCAGCCAAGCAGGGACAGGAGCCTCCCCGTATGGCTACACCTTC. Here the chain combines TRBV4-1 and TRBJ1-2, and 8 bases in between align with TRBD1. CDR3 length: 17 amino acids, cysteine to phenylalanine. Here the CDR3 DNA is all that survives: 51 bases in frame from base 1. Sequences MGHRA (CDR1) and YSYEKL (CDR2) are obtained from the germline V gene. The V end gives up 1 base and the J end 5 bases, leaving 12 bases in the junction not matched to a gene.